Listed below are T cell receptor beta chains from one sample, sequenced in a study of CD8+ T cells in alopecia areata. Sequenced by immunoSEQ multiplex PCR; TCRdb stores in-frame clones only, minus some. The table has some 170,000 clones, 67% seen once. The sequencing used CD8+ T cells sorted from blood, collected at week 0. These receptors were collected from a human donor with alopecia areata. Each CDR3 is given with its conserved first and last residue. Fields, in order: V gene, J gene, clone size, D gene, CDR3 DNA, CDR3 protein. D genes are given only for firm matches. Clone size is shown for a subset of rows, as once, few, many or a class of expanded clone.

TRBV5-1	TRBJ2-1	.	TRBD2	TGCGCCAGCAGCCTGGGGGGACTAGAGCAGTTCTTC	CASSLGGLEQFF
TRBV29-1	TRBJ1-5	.	.	TGCAGCGTTGGATGGCAGGGTGGTGAGCATTTT	CSVGWQGGEHF
TRBV30	TRBJ2-3	.	TRBD2	TGTGCCTGGAGGGTGGGACTAGCGGGGTTTAGTGATACGCAGTATTTT	CAWRVGLAGFSDTQYF
TRBV27	TRBJ1-1	.	.	TGTGCCAGCAGTTTGGGCAGTTACACTGAAGCTTTCTTT	CASSLGSYTEAFF
TRBV10-3	TRBJ2-1	few	.	TGTGCCATCAGTGAGTCGGTAGCCAAATCCTACAATGAGCAGTTCTTC	CAISESVAKSYNEQFF
TRBV9	TRBJ2-3	.	TRBD1	TGTGCCAGCAGCGTAGGAACGACAGGGGTTCCTACAGATACGCAGTATTTT	CASSVGTTGVPTDTQYF
TRBV30	TRBJ2-7	.	TRBD1	TGTGCCTGGAGCGCCGGGACAGGGGACTCCGAGCAGTACTTC	CAWSAGTGDSEQYF
TRBV11-2	TRBJ2-1	.	TRBD2	TGTGCCAGCAGCTCCGTACCGGGACTAAAGCAGTTCTTC	CASSSVPGLKQFF
TRBV5-1	TRBJ1-5	.	.	TGCGCCAGCAGTTTCGACGGTAGCAATCAGCCCCAGCATTTT	CASSFDGSNQPQHF
TRBV6-5	TRBJ1-5	.	.	TGTGCCAGCAGTTCGGCCAGCCTCAATCAGCCCCAGCATTTT	CASSSASLNQPQHF
TRBV7-9	TRBJ1-1	.	.	TGTGCCAGCATCCAAAACACTGAAGCTTTCTTT	CASIQNTEAFF
TRBV5-1	TRBJ1-2	once	.	TGCGCCAGCAGCTTGGACCCTTCTAACTATGGCTACACCTTC	CASSLDPSNYGYTF
TRBV27	TRBJ2-2	.	.	TGTGCCAGCTCTTGGGGTACCGGGGAGCTGTTTTTT	CASSWGTGELFF
TRBV27	TRBJ2-7	once	.	TGTGCCACCTCTCGGGGCTACGAGCAGTACTTC	CATSRGYEQYF
TRBV4-1	TRBJ1-5	.	.	TGCGCCAGCAGCCAATACGTAAATCAGCCCCAGCATTTT	CASSQYVNQPQHF
TRBV19	TRBJ2-2	.	TRBD2	TGTGCCAGTAGTATGACCGGGACAGCGGGGGGGCCTGGGGAGCTGTTTTTT	CASSMTGTAGGPGELFF
TRBV27	TRBJ2-6	.	.	TGTGCCAGCAGTGAACGGCCCTCTGGGGCCAACGTCCTGACTTTC	CASSERPSGANVLTF
TRBV9	TRBJ2-2	.	.	TGTGCCAGCAGCTCAGGTTGGGGGAACGGGGAGCTGTTTTTT	CASSSGWGNGELFF
TRBV15	TRBJ1-2	few	TRBD1	TGTGCCACCAGCAGGTCCCAGGGGGCAAGAGGCTACACCTTC	CATSRSQGARGYTF
TRBV9	TRBJ2-2	.	.	TGTGCCAGCAGCGTACTGGAGCGGATGAACACCGGGGAGCTGTTTTTT	CASSVLERMNTGELFF
TRBV29-1	TRBJ2-5	.	TRBD1	TGCAGCGTTGTAGGGACAGGGCCTAAAGAGACCCAGTACTTC	CSVVGTGPKETQYF
TRBV9	TRBJ1-1	.	.	TGTGCCAGCAGCCCCCCCGGGGGGGGAACTGAAGCTTTCTTT	CASSPPGGGTEAFF
TRBV30	TRBJ1-1	.	.	TGTGCCTGGAAGGTGTATAGGAACACTGAAGCTTTCTTT	CAWKVYRNTEAFF
TRBV7-2	TRBJ2-3	.	TRBD2	TGTGCCAGCAGCTTAGCGATACTAGCGGGACTCACAGATACGCAGTATTTT	CASSLAILAGLTDTQYF
TRBV1	TRBJ2-7	few	.	TGCACCAGCAGCTTGGTAGGGAGTCCCTACGAGCAGTACTTC	CTSSLVGSPYEQYF
TRBV4-1	TRBJ2-3	.	TRBD2	TGCGCCAGCAGCCAAATAGCGGGGGGGATCGGAGATACGCAGTATTTT	CASSQIAGGIGDTQYF
TRBV5-1	TRBJ2-2	.	TRBD1	TGCGCCAGCAGCCACGACAGGGATTGGGTCTCCGGGGAGCTGTTTTTT	CASSHDRDWVSGELFF
TRBV9	TRBJ2-1	.	.	TGTGCCAGCAGCCTAGACGGGGAGGCGATAAATGAGCAGTTCTTC	CASSLDGEAINEQFF
TRBV7-9	TRBJ2-7	few	TRBD1	TGTGCCAGCAGCCCCCGGGACAGCTACTACGAGCAGTACTTC	CASSPRDSYYEQYF
TRBV9	TRBJ1-6	.	.	TGTGCCAGCGGCTCACCCCTCCACTTT	CASGSPLHF
TRBV30	TRBJ1-5	few	.	TGTGCCTGGAGTGTCAGGGGTGCAGGGCAGCCCCAGCATTTT	CAWSVRGAGQPQHF
TRBV2	TRBJ2-5	once	.	TGTGCCAGCAAGCACCCGGGGAAGGAGACCCAGTACTTC	CASKHPGKETQYF
TRBV7-9	TRBJ1-6	.	.	TGTGCCAGCAGCCGCCCCGACGGCGATAATTCACCCCTCCACTTT	CASSRPDGDNSPLHF
TRBV30	TRBJ2-7	.	.	TGTGCCTGGGGGACGGAAATGGACGAGCAGTACTTC	CAWGTEMDEQYF
TRBV30	TRBJ1-2	.	.	TGTGCCTGGAGGGGCAGGGAGGACTATGGCTACACCTTC	CAWRGREDYGYTF
TRBV29-1	TRBJ1-4	few	.	TGCAGCGTTGCCCTGGACAGTAGTAATGAAAAACTGTTTTTT	CSVALDSSNEKLFF
TRBV27	TRBJ2-4	.	.	TGTGCCAGCAGTACAGACAGGTCGAACATTCAGTACTTC	CASSTDRSNIQYF
TRBV4-1	TRBJ2-1	.	.	TGCGCCAGCAGCCCGGGTAGCGGCACATACAATGAGCAGTTCTTC	CASSPGSGTYNEQFF
TRBV2	TRBJ1-6	.	TRBD1	TGTGCCACCTTCGACAGGGTAAATTCACCCCTCCACTTT	CATFDRVNSPLHF
TRBV25-1	TRBJ2-7	.	TRBD1	TGTGCCAGCAGTGTCGATGGAGACAGGGAATCTTCCTACGAGCAGTACTTC	CASSVDGDRESSYEQYF
TRBV12-5	TRBJ2-7	.	.	TGTGCTAGTGGTCCGAGGACAGAGAGCTCCTACGAGCAGTACTTC	CASGPRTESSYEQYF
TRBV11-1	TRBJ1-5	few	TRBD1	TGTGCCAGCAGCTTAGGGACAGGGATGGATCAGCCCCAGCATTTT	CASSLGTGMDQPQHF
TRBV9	TRBJ2-3	.	TRBD1	TGTGCCAGCAGCGAGACAGGGGGCGAGGTAGATACGCAGTATTTT	CASSETGGEVDTQYF
TRBV5-1	TRBJ1-2	.	TRBD1	TGCGCCAGCCGTCTGGTGTACAGGGGACCTCGGAACTATGGCTACACCTTC	CASRLVYRGPRNYGYTF